Below, one T cell receptor beta chain is given with its context. V shed 5 bases, J shed 7 bases, and the junction held 26 bases outside the gene matches. The CDR3 extends over 21 amino acids. Germline CDR1 reads LNHDA; CDR2 reads SQIVND (reference sequence). The primer mix had 60 Vbeta and 13 Jbeta primers. Data came from immunoSEQ multiplex PCR; TCRdb stores just in-frame clones and leaves some out. The sample holds about 190,000 clones, around 81% seen once. This specimen comes from a study of cytomegalovirus exposure and HLA in healthy donors. The material sequenced was PBMCs. The TCR was taken from a woman between 18 and 29 years old in good health and CMV-seropositive. The chain is built from TRBV19 and TRBJ2-1; TRBD2 matches 10 bases. CDR3 sequence reads: CASSPGANNYRAGGRRNEQFF. CDR3 DNA: TGTGCCAGTAGTCCAGGCGCGAATAATTATAGAGCGGGGGGGCGAAGGAATGAGCAGTTCTTC. The variable domain in full, completed from reference TRBV19 and TRBJ2-1, reads DGGITQSPKYLFRKEGQNVTLSCEQNLNHDAMYWYRQDPGQGLRLIYYSQIVNDFQKGDIAEGYSVSREKKESFPLTVTSAQKNPTAFYLCASSPGANNYRAGGRRNEQFFGPGTRLTVL.